Following are 21 T cell receptor beta chains from one sample sequenced in a study of T cell repertoires in cytomegalovirus infection. Their recognized antigens are unknown. Each CDR3 protein is one row after TCRdb ran MiXCR on the reads. This sample has about 920,000 distinct CDR3 sequences, with approximately 33% found just once. The sequenced sample was cultured CD8+ T cells from PBMCs, obtained from culture after CMV antigen stimulation. These TCRs come from a human donor in good health (CMV status not recorded). Some clones in this sample may be carry-over from other donors' samples.

This clonotype was seen a handful of times. The rearrangement joins TRBV7-6 to TRBJ2-1, with 8 positions matching TRBD2. V dropped 2 bases and J dropped 6; count of bases not matched to a gene: 6. The CDR3 runs to 15 residues. The V gene's germline CDR1 is SGHVS and CDR2 FNYEAQ. The CDR3 region has the DNA TGTGCCAGCAGCTTACGGGGGGGGGCGCGCAATGAGCAGTTCTTC. Translation: CASSLRGGARNEQFF.

In this sample, this clonotype turned up a few times. The genes are TRBV7-9 and TRBJ2-2; 7 bases are a match to TRBD1. This CDR3 is built from 13 residues. The V and J ends lost 8 bases and 4 bases, in that order; junction bases with no gene match: 4. Germline assignment: CDR1 SEHNR and CDR2 FQNEAQ (reference sequence). DNA of the CDR3: TGTGCCAGCGCTTACAGGGGCACCGGGGAGCTGTTTTTT. This gives the protein CASAYRGTGELFF.

Note on this clonotype: Germline and junction disagree at one end, which may indicate a read error. The rearrangement uses TRBV5-1 and TRBJ2-7; tentative D call: TRBD1 (5 bases). The CDR3 covers 14 residues. Germline V gene sequence: CDR1 SGHRS, CDR2 YFSETQ. CDR3 DNA: TGCGCCAACAGCTTGTTGGGGCCCACCTACGAGCAGTACTTC. Protein: CANSLLGPTYEQYF.

The chain employs TRBV10-2 and TRBJ2-1, with D possibly being TRBD2 (6 bases). V was pared by 2 bases and J by 7 bases, with 12 bases between. Germline lookup yields CDR1 WSHSY and CDR2 SAAADI. This CDR3 region has 14 residues. The CDR3 DNA is TGCGCCAGCAGTGAGAACGGGGGTTGGAATGAGCAGTTCTTC. This gives the protein CASSENGGWNEQFF.

The chain recombines TRBV15 with TRBJ2-7; D is ambiguous. Trimming stripped 3 bases from V and 3 bases from J, with 9 bases between. CDR3 length: 13 residues. Germline lookup yields CDR1 LNHNV and CDR2 YYDKDF (reference sequence). CDR3 protein: CATSSARHYEQYF. In DNA, the CDR3 is TGTGCCACCAGCAGCGCGCGGCACTACGAGCAGTACTTC.

The chain links TRBV7-2 to TRBJ1-4; D is possibly TRBD1 (5 bases). This CDR3 contains 17 residues. CDR1 is SGHTA, CDR2 FQGNSA, per germline. V shed 5 bases and J shed 8 bases, with 24 bases lying between them. The CDR3 DNA follows: TGTGCCAGCAGCCCGACGGGGGTTGGGGATGGAGGCGAAAAACTGTTTTTT. Protein product: CASSPTGVGDGGEKLFF.

This clonotype was counted a few times. The chain employs TRBV27 and TRBJ2-3; weak D call: TRBD1 (6 bases). This CDR3 spans 14 amino acids. The V gene's germline CDR1 is MNHEY and CDR2 SMNVEV (reference sequence). Trimming removed 1 base from V and 2 bases from J, with 7 bases in between. CDR3 coding DNA: TGTGCCAGCAGTTTATACAGGGACACAGATACGCAGTATTTT. Translating it yields CASSLYRDTDTQYF.

The chain joins TRBV7-2 to TRBJ2-5; TRBD1 might be the D (6 bases). The V and J ends lost 7 bases and 5 bases respectively, with 17 bases between them. CDR3 length: 14 amino acids. CDR1 and CDR2 (germline): SGHTA, FQGNSA. CDR3 region: CASNFDRRRETQYF. The CDR3 nucleotides read TGTGCCAGCAATTTCGACAGGCGAAGGGAGACCCAGTACTTC.

The chain is built from TRBV4-1 and TRBJ2-3; TRBD1 matches 9 bases. The junction had 6 bases not matched to a gene; V was cut back by 3 bases and J by 2 bases. Per the germline V gene, CDR1 is MGHRA and CDR2 is YSYEKL. This CDR3 region has 16 residues. The CDR3 protein is CASSQEGQGLTDTQYF. The CDR3 DNA follows: TGCGCCAGCAGCCAGGAGGGACAGGGCCTCACAGATACGCAGTATTTT.

In regard to this clonotype: Being one base from a much bigger clone, this may be a read error. This CDR3 reads CASRLGTSADTQYF. CDR3 nucleotide sequence: TGTGCCAGCAGGTTGGGGACTAGCGCAGATACGCAGTATTTT. V and J are TRBV7-6 and TRBJ2-3, with 10 nucleotides matching TRBD2. J lost 4 bases, V lost 6 bases, and 4 bases had no gene match. The CDR3 contains 14 residues. Per germline, CDR1 SGHVS and CDR2 FNYEAQ.

The table lists this clonotype with a few counts. The V call is TRBV14, the J call TRBJ2-5; TRBD1 aligns across 8 bases. The CDR3 runs to 15 residues. Germline V lookup: CDR1 SGHDN, CDR2 FVKESK. V gave up 4 bases and J gave up 5 bases; unmatched junction bases: 9. CDR3 bases: TGTGCCAGCAGCCCAGTTGACAGGGGCTGGGAGACCCAGTACTTC. Translating gives CASSPVDRGWETQYF.

The chain joins TRBV20-1 to TRBJ2-2; D is perhaps TRBD1 or TRBD2 (5 bases each). The CDR3 sequence is 16 residues long. Trimming pared 1 base from V and 2 bases from J, leaving 14 bases between. The germline CDR1 and CDR2 sequences are DFQATT and SNEGSKA (reference sequence). The CDR3 is CSARGSGTKNTGELFF. CDR3 sequence (DNA): TGCAGTGCTAGAGGTTCCGGGACCAAAAACACCGGGGAGCTGTTTTTT.

The chain has TRBV7-9 and TRBJ2-7; D unclear. V shed 2 bases and J shed 4 bases, with 9 bases lying between them. The germline CDR1 and CDR2 sequences are SEHNR and FQNEAQ (reference sequence). The CDR3 loop spans 13 amino acids. The CDR3 nucleotides read TGTGCCAGCAGCTTATATGAAGAGTACGAGCAGTACTTC. This encodes CASSLYEEYEQYF.

This clonotype came up many times. The rearrangement links TRBV7-2 to TRBJ2-7, with D uncertain. The CDR3 is made up of 12 amino acids. V lost 6 bases, J lost 3 bases, and 9 bases lay in between. CDR1 and CDR2 (germline): SGHTA, FQGNSA. The CDR3 nucleotides read TGTGCCAGCAGTCCGACTGGCTACGAGCAGTACTTC. Translation: CASSPTGYEQYF.

CDR3 coding DNA: TGCAGTGCTAGGGGGAGAGGGGACTATGGCTACACCTTC. Encoded protein: CSARGRGDYGYTF. The chain is built from TRBV20-1 and TRBJ1-2; D perhaps matches TRBD1 (5 bases). Germline V CDR1 and CDR2: DFQATT, SNEGSKA (reference sequence). Trimming left V 3 bases short and J 3 bases short, with 11 bases between. The length of the CDR3 is 13 residues.

In this sample, this clonotype turned up many times. The chain combines TRBV12-3 or TRBV12-4 with TRBJ2-7, with TRBD1 matching over 10 bases. The trim removed 3 bases at V and 4 bases at J, leaving 3 bases unmatched. The CDR3 sequence is 14 residues long. CDR3 coding DNA: TGTGCCAGCAGTTTTCCGGGACAGGGGTACGAGCAGTACTTC. This translates into CASSFPGQGYEQYF.

The chain carries TRBV27 and TRBJ2-1; D not certain. With 5 bases removed from V and 4 bases from J, the gap between germline ends came to 9 bases. This CDR3 has 13 residues. Germline-derived CDR1 and CDR2 are MNHEY and SMNVEV (reference sequence). In nucleotides, the CDR3 is TGTGCCAGCAGTACAAACAGTTACAATGAGCAGTTCTTC. It specifies CASSTNSYNEQFF.

This clonotype was detected only a few times. This sequence joins TRBV6-2 or TRBV6-3 and TRBJ1-2, with D possibly being TRBD1 (5 bases). Trimming cost V 8 bases and J 6 bases, with 19 bases left between them. CDR1 is MNHEY and CDR2 is SVGEGT in the germline V gene. This CDR3 has 14 amino acids. This chain's CDR3 is CASEPETGFDGYTF. The CDR3 DNA is TGTGCCAGCGAGCCAGAAACAGGTTTTGATGGCTACACCTTC.

The chain combines TRBV7-9 with TRBJ2-7; 7 bases are shared with TRBD1. This CDR3 has 15 amino acids. V gave up 4 bases and J gave up 2 bases; unmatched junction bases: 8. Germline lookup yields CDR1 SEHNR and CDR2 FQNEAQ (reference sequence). The CDR3 sequence is CASSYPAQGAYEQYF. The CDR3 DNA is TGTGCCAGCAGCTACCCTGCGCAGGGGGCCTACGAGCAGTACTTC.

This chain uses TRBV6-6 with TRBJ1-1; D not resolved. The CDR3 has 13 amino acids. Per the germline V gene, CDR1 is MNHNY and CDR2 is SVGAGI (reference sequence). Trimming cost V 7 bases and J 3 bases, with 12 bases left between them. CDR3 sequence (DNA): TGTGCCAGCACAGATGGCGGATACACTGAAGCTTTCTTT. Translated: CASTDGGYTEAFF.

V gene TRBV5-4 combines with J gene TRBJ1-2; D ambiguous. The germline V gene has CDR1 SGHNT and CDR2 YYREEE (reference sequence). The V gene lost 0 bases and the J gene lost 4 bases, with 10 bases spanning the gap. The CDR3 extends over 14 amino acids. CDR3 nucleotide sequence: TGTGCCAGCAGCTTGGCGGTATCTTCCTATGGCTACACCTTC. Its translation is CASSLAVSSYGYTF.